This paragraph covers one TCR beta chain sequence. The data are from a study of blood T cells in healthy people across ages. A sample-barcoded 5' primer and a J-beta primer mix were used in a second PCR of roughly 6 to 11 cycles. Each cDNA molecule was tagged by a template-switch adaptor that had 12 random nucleotides. In TCRdb, the 5' RACE reads were re-called with MiXCR into one record per CDR3 protein. The sample includes under 850,000 distinct CDR3 sequences, roughly 35% of them seen just once. J gave up 5 bases and V 6 bases, and 7 bases lay outside the gene matches. CDR1 is KGHSH, CDR2 LQKENI, per germline. The CDR3 length is 16 residues.

This receptor was obtained from a young man in good health. The rearrangement links TRBV18 to TRBJ1-6; 10 bases are shared with TRBD1. The sample taken for sequencing was blood. The CDR3 DNA reads TGTGCCAGCTCCCCGTTCGGGACAGGGGATAATTCACCCCTCCACTTT. Its protein is CASSPFGTGDNSPLHF.